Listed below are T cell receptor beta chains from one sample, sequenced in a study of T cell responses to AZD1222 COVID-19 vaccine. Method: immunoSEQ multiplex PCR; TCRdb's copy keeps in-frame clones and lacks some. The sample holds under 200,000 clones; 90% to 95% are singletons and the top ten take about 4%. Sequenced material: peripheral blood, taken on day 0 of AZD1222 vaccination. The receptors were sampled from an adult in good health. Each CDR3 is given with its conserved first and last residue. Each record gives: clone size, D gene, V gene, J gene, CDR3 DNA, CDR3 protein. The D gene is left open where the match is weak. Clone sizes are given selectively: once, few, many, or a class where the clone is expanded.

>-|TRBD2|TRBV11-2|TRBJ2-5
TGTGCCAGCAGCTCTAGGATCTGGGAGGGGATGGGAGAGACCCAGTACTTC
CASSSRIWEGMGETQYF
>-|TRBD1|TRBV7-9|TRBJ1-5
TGTGCCAGCAGCCTTCGAGGGGGCAGCAATCAGCCCCAGCATTTT
CASSLRGGSNQPQHF
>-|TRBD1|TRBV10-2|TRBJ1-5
TGCGCCAGCACCCCGACAGGGGGAAATCAGCCCCAGCATTTT
CASTPTGGNQPQHF
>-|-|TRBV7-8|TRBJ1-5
TGTGCCAGCAGCCGTTCCGGGGGCCCGAGCAATCAGCCCCAGCATTTT
CASSRSGGPSNQPQHF
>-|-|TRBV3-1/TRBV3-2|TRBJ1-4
TGTGCCAGCAGCCCAACATTAAGTGGGACACGAACTAATGAAAAACTGTTTTTT
CASSPTLSGTRTNEKLFF
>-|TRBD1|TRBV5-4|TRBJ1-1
TGTGCCAGCAGCCCCTCGACAGGGGTTGACACTGAAGCTTTCTTT
CASSPSTGVDTEAFF
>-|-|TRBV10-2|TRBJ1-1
TGCGCCAGCAGTGAGCCGGTGAACACTGAAGCTTTCTTT
CASSEPVNTEAFF
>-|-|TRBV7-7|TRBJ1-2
TGTGCCAGCAGCTCCAACAGAGACTCGAACTATGGCTACACCTTC
CASSSNRDSNYGYTF
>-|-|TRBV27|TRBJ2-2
TGTGCCAGCGCAGGGGTCCTGAACACCGGGGAGCTGTTTTTT
CASAGVLNTGELFF
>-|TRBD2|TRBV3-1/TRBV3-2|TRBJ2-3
TGTGCCAGCAGCCAAGAGGGTAGCGGGGTCTTCACAGATACGCAGTATTTT
CASSQEGSGVFTDTQYF
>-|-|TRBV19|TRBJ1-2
TGTGCCCTCAAAGGGGACGGGGGCTACACCTTC
CALKGDGGYTF
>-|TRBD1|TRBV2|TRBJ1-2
TGTGCCAGCAGTCCCCGGACAGGGGGAATAAGTGACTATGGCTACACCTTC
CASSPRTGGISDYGYTF
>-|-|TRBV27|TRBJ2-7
TGTGCCAGCAGTTTAATGGTGGGGTCCTACGAGCAGTACTTC
CASSLMVGSYEQYF
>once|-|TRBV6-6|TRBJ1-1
TGTGCCAGCGCTTACCATGCGGGGGGAAACACTGAAGCTTTCTTT
CASAYHAGGNTEAFF
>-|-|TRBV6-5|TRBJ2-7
TGTGCCATCGGCAGATCGGGAGTAAACGAGCAGTACTTC
CAIGRSGVNEQYF
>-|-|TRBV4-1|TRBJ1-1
TGCGCCAGCAGCCAAGAGGGGGTAGGAACTGAAGCTTTCTTT
CASSQEGVGTEAFF
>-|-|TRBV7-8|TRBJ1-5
TGTGCCAGCAGCTTGAAGGGTTATAGCAATCAGCCCCAGCATTTT
CASSLKGYSNQPQHF
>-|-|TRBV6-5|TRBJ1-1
TGTGCCAGCAGTTACACAGATAACACTGAAGCTTTCTTT
CASSYTDNTEAFF
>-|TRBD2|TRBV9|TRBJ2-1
TGTGCCAGCAGCCGGGACTATGGGCAGGGTGAGCAGTTCTTC
CASSRDYGQGEQFF
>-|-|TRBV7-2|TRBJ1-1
TGTGCCAGCAGCTTAGTCTTCTGGACACTTACCAGAAACACTGAAGCTTTCTTT
CASSLVFWTLTRNTEAFF
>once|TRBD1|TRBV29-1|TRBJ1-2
TGCAGCGTTGAAGACCACCAAGGACAGGGGGTCTATGGCTACACCTTC
CSVEDHQGQGVYGYTF
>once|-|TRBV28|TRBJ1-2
TGTGCCAGCAATGTCCGGGGCCGACATGGCTACACCTTC
CASNVRGRHGYTF
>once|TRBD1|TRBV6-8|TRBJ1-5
TGTGCCGGCGTCAGTGACAGGGGGTTCTACGAGAGCAATCAGCCCCAGCATTTT
CAGVSDRGFYESNQPQHF
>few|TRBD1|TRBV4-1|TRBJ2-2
TGCGCCAGCAGCCAAGCTAGGACCGGGACAGGGGGCCACACCGGGGAGCTGTTTTTT
CASSQARTGTGGHTGELFF
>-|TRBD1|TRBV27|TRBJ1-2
TGTGCCAGCAGTATAATCGGGACAGCTTTCTATGGCTACACCTTC
CASSIIGTAFYGYTF
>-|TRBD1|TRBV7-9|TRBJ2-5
TGTGCCAGCTTAGGGGGCAGGGAGACCCAGTACTTC
CASLGGRETQYF
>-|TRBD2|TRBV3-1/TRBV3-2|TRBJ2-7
TGTGCCAGCAGCCACAGCGGGAGTTTCTACGAGCAGTACTTC
CASSHSGSFYEQYF
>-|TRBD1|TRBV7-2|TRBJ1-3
TGTGCCAGCAGCGGGGGACAGGGGTACGGAAACACCATATATTTT
CASSGGQGYGNTIYF
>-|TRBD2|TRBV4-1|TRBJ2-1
TGCGCCAGCAGCCAAGTGGCGGGAGCGGACAATGAGCAGTTCTTC
CASSQVAGADNEQFF
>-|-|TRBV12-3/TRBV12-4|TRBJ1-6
TGTGCCAGCAGTTTAGATGGGGTGTTGGCCCTCCACTTT
CASSLDGVLALHF
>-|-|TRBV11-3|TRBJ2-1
TGTGCCAGCAGCTTAGATCAGGGAAGGGAGCAGTTCTTC
CASSLDQGREQFF
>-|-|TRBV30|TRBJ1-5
TGTGCCTGGAGTGTAGCCACCGATCAGCCCCAGCATTTT
CAWSVATDQPQHF
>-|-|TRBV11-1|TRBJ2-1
TGTGCCAGCAGCTTAGAGCACAGGATCTACAATGAGCAGTTCTTC
CASSLEHRIYNEQFF
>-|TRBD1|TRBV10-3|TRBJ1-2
TGTGCCATCAGGCTGGAGACAGGGGAAGGCTACACCTTC
CAIRLETGEGYTF
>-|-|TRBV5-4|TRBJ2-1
TGTGCCAGCTCTTCCGGGCGGGTCCCCTACAATGAGCAGTTCTTC
CASSSGRVPYNEQFF
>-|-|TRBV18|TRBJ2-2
TGTGCCAGCTCACCATTTCGGGAGTCCGGGGAGCTGTTTTTT
CASSPFRESGELFF
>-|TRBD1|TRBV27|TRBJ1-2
TGTGCCAGCAGTTCGACAGGGGGCAGCTACACCTTC
CASSSTGGSYTF
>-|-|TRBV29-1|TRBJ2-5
TGCAGCGCTCGGGGGGCAGGGGAGACCCAGTACTTC
CSARGAGETQYF
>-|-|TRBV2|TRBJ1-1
TGTGCCAGCAGTGACCCAGGAGCAGGGACGAACACTGAAGCTTTCTTT
CASSDPGAGTNTEAFF